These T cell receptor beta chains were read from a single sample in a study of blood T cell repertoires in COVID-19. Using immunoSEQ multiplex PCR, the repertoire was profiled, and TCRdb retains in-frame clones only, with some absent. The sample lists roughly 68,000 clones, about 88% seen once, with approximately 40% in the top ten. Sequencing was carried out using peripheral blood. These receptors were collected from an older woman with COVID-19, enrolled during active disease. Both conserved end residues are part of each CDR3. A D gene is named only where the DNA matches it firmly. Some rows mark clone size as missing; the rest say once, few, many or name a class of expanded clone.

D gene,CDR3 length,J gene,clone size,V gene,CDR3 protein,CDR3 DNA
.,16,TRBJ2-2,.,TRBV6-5,CASSYAGRRDTGELFF,TGTGCCAGCAGTTACGCGGGACGAAGGGACACCGGGGAGCTGTTTTTT
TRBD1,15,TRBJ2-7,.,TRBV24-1,CATSDSGTGSYEQYF,TGTGCCACCAGTGATTCCGGGACAGGGTCCTACGAGCAGTACTTC
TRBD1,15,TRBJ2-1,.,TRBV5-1,CASSLGTGEHNEQFF,TGCGCCAGCAGCTTAGGGACAGGGGAACACAATGAGCAGTTCTTC
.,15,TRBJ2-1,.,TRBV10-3,CAISARLVSYNEQFF,TGTGCCATCAGTGCCCGACTAGTTTCCTACAATGAGCAGTTCTTC
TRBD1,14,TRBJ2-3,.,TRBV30,CAWSAGQGKDTQYF,TGTGCCTGGAGTGCGGGACAGGGTAAAGATACGCAGTATTTT
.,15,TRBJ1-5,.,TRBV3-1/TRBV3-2,CASSQASAGGQPQHF,TGTGCCAGCAGCCAAGCGTCGGCCGGCGGTCAGCCCCAGCATTTT
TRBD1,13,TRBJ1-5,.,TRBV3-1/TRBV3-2,CASSMGQNQPQHF,TGTGCCAGCAGCATGGGACAGAATCAGCCCCAGCATTTT
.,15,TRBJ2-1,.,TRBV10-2,CASSEAYQRYNEQFF,TGCGCCAGCTCAGAGGCGTACCAAAGGTACAATGAGCAGTTCTTC
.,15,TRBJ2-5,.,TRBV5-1,CASSPAGTALQTQYF,TGCGCCAGCAGCCCCGCGGGCACAGCCCTGCAGACCCAGTACTTC
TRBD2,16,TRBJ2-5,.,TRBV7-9,CASSSGPGLGRETQYF,TGTGCCAGCAGCTCCGGACCAGGACTAGGAAGAGAGACCCAGTACTTC
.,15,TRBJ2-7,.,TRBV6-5,CASSSRMATSYEQYF,TGTGCCAGCAGCTCCAGGATGGCGACCTCCTACGAGCAGTACTTC
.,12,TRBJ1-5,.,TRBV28,CAIRQANQPQHF,TGTGCCATAAGACAGGCTAATCAGCCCCAGCATTTT
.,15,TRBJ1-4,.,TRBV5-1,CASSFDSSTNEKLFF,TGCGCCAGCAGCTTTGACAGCTCAACTAATGAAAAACTGTTTTTT
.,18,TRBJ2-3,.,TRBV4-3,CASSQGRRVGVRGDTQYF,TGCGCCAGCAGCCAAGGGCGGCGGGTTGGGGTTCGGGGAGATACGCAGTATTTT
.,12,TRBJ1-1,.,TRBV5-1,CASSFKGAEAFF,TGCGCCAGCAGCTTTAAGGGGGCTGAAGCTTTCTTT
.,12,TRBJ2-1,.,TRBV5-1,CASSFTGYEQFF,TGCGCCAGCAGCTTTACAGGGTATGAGCAGTTCTTC
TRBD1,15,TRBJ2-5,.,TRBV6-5,CASSFGDRGTETQYF,TGTGCCAGCAGTTTTGGTGACAGGGGGACGGAGACCCAGTACTTC
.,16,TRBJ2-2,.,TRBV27,CASSFYVSENTGELFF,TGTGCCAGCAGTTTTTATGTCAGCGAGAACACCGGGGAGCTGTTTTTT
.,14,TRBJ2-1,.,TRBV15,CATLDSFAYNEQFF,TGTGCCACCCTCGACAGCTTCGCCTACAATGAGCAGTTCTTC
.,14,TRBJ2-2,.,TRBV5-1,CASRPGEITGELFF,TGCGCCAGCAGACCCGGGGAAATTACCGGGGAGCTGTTTTTT
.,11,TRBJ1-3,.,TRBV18,CASSPRNTIYF,TGTGCCAGCTCACCCAGAAACACCATATATTTT
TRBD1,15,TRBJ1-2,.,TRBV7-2,CASSLGTGGSRGYTF,TGTGCCAGCAGCTTGGGGACAGGGGGTTCGCGGGGCTACACCTTC
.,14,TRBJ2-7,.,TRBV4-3,CASSQGLASYEQYF,TGCGCCAGCAGCCAAGGGCTAGCCTCCTACGAGCAGTACTTC
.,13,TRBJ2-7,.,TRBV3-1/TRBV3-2,CASSQHGVYEQYF,TGTGCCAGCAGCCAGCACGGTGTATACGAGCAGTACTTC
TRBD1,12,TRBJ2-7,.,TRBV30,CAWRTGRYEQYF,TGTGCCTGGAGGACAGGGCGGTACGAGCAGTACTTC
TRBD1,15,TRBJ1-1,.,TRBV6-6,CASTDGTGLTFEAFF,TGTGCCAGCACCGACGGGACAGGGCTAACATTTGAAGCTTTCTTT
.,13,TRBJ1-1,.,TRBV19,CASSIGMNTEAFF,TGTGCCAGTAGTATAGGTATGAACACTGAAGCTTTCTTT
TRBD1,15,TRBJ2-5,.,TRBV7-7,CASSSRTGRQETQYF,TGTGCCAGCAGCTCGAGGACAGGCCGCCAAGAGACCCAGTACTTC
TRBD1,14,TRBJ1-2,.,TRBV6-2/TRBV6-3,CASSEQGAGYGYTF,TGTGCCAGCAGCGAACAGGGGGCCGGCTATGGCTACACCTTC
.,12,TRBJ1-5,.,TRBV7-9,CASSPRAGPQHF,TGTGCCAGCAGCCCCCGGGCGGGGCCCCAGCATTTT
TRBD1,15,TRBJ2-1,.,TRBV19,CASSEGQTNVDEQFF,TGTGCCAGTAGTGAGGGACAGACGAATGTCGATGAGCAGTTCTTC
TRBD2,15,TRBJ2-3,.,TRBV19,CASSMLAGERDTQYF,TGTGCCAGTAGTATGCTAGCGGGAGAAAGAGATACGCAGTATTTT
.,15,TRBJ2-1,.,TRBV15,CATSGDYLSYNEQFF,TGTGCCACCAGCGGCGACTACCTCTCCTACAATGAGCAGTTCTTC
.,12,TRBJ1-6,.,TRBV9,CASSAGSSPLHF,TGTGCCAGCAGCGCCGGTAGTTCACCCCTCCACTTT
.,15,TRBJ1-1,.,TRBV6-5,CASSYSLTGDTEAFF,TGTGCCAGCAGTTACTCCCTTACCGGAGACACTGAAGCTTTCTTT
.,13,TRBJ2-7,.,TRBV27,CASSFQSSYEQYF,TGTGCCAGCAGTTTTCAATCCTCCTACGAGCAGTACTTC
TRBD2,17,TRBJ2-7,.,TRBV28,CASSFQTGTSGSHEQYF,TGTGCCAGCAGTTTTCAGACTGGGACTAGCGGGAGCCACGAGCAGTACTTC
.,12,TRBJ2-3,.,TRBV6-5,CASQGSTDTQYF,TGTGCCAGTCAGGGATCCACAGATACGCAGTATTTT
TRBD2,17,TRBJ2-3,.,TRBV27,CASSLLLLAGEYATQYF,TGTGCCAGCAGTTTGCTCCTACTAGCGGGAGAATATGCTACGCAGTATTTT
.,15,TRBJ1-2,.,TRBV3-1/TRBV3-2,CASSLYSRPFLAYTF,TGTGCCAGCAGTCTCTATAGCCGACCCTTCCTCGCCTACACCTTC
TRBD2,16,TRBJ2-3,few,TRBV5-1,CASSSGLAGVGDTQYF,TGCGCCAGCAGCTCAGGACTAGCGGGGGTGGGAGATACGCAGTATTTT
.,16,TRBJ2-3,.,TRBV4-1,CASSPMGAPVTDTQYF,TGCGCCAGCAGCCCCATGGGAGCGCCCGTCACAGATACGCAGTATTTT
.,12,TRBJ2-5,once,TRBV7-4,CASPGAQETQYF,TGTGCCAGTCCGGGAGCTCAAGAGACCCAGTACTTC
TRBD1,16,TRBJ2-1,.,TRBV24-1,CATSDYMTGDYNEQFF,TGTGCCACCAGTGACTACATGACAGGGGACTACAATGAGCAGTTCTTC
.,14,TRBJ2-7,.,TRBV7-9,CASSLAETLRGQYF,TGTGCCAGCAGCTTAGCGGAGACTCTTAGGGGGCAGTACTTC
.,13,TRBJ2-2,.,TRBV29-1,CSADRTNTGELFF,TGCAGCGCTGACAGGACGAACACCGGGGAGCTGTTTTTT